The 23 T cell receptor beta chains in this list originate from one sample, sequenced in a study of blood T cells in healthy people across ages. Through a sample-barcoded 5' primer and a J-beta primer mix, a second PCR was run for roughly 7 to 12 cycles. TCRdb reanalysed the 5' RACE reads using MiXCR and keeps one entry per CDR3 protein. This sample yields about 1.5 million distinct CDR3 sequences, of which 42% are seen a single time; 7.9% belongs to the top ten. The specimen was blood. The receptors shown here come from a woman aged 18-29 years in good health.

This clonotype has more than one count but fewer than ten. The V gene is TRBV25-1, the J gene TRBJ1-4; D ambiguous. Germline values: CDR1 MGHDK, CDR2 SYGVNS. V was clipped by 2 bases and J by 9 bases, with 10 bases between them. The CDR3 has 13 amino acids. The CDR3 coding sequence is TGTGCCAGCAGTGAAGGGTCAGCTAAAAAACTGTTTTTT. This translates into CASSEGSAKKLFF.

The chain joins TRBV3-1 to TRBJ2-3, with 9 bases matching TRBD2. Germline CDR1 reads LGHDT; CDR2 reads YNNKEL (reference sequence). The CDR3 consists of 15 residues. Unmatched junction bases numbered 5, after V lost 1 base and J lost 6 bases. The DNA for the CDR3 is TGTGCCAGCAGCCAAGTCGGGACTAGCTTTGATACGCAGTATTTT. Amino acids: CASSQVGTSFDTQYF.

This clonotype was observed a few times. In DNA, the CDR3 is TGCAGCGTTGCCTGGGGCAGTAGCTCACCCCTCCACTTT. Amino acids: CSVAWGSSSPLHF. V and J are TRBV29-1 and TRBJ1-6; the D gene is possibly TRBD1 (5 bases). The CDR3 is made up of 13 amino acids. V lost 4 bases, J lost 10 bases, and 14 bases lay in between. Germline-derived CDR1 and CDR2 are SQVTM and ANQGSEA. The whole variable domain, remainder taken from reference TRBV29-1 and TRBJ1-6, is SAVISQKPSRDICQRGTSLTIQCQVDSQVTMMFWYRQQPGQSLTLIATANQGSEATYESGFVIDKFPISRPNLTFSTLTVSNMSPEDSSIYLCSVAWGSSSPLHFGNGTRLTVT.

This chain uses TRBV9 with TRBJ2-3, with 7 bases that match TRBD2. J gave up 0 bases and V 0 bases, and 10 bases lay outside the gene matches. The CDR3 contains 18 residues. The germline V gene has CDR1 SGDLS and CDR2 YYNGEE. CDR3 nucleotides: TGTGCCAGCAGCGTAGGCGGTTGGAATAGCGGGAGCACAGATACGCAGTATTTT. Its translation is CASSVGGWNSGSTDTQYF.

This clonotype was counted between two and nine times. The V call is TRBV20-1, the J call TRBJ2-3; the match to TRBD2 covers 10 bases. The germline V gene has CDR1 DFQATT and CDR2 SNEGSKA (reference sequence). This CDR3 is built from 16 residues. CDR3 coding DNA: TGCTGCCGAAACCCACTAGCGGGAACTAGCACAGATACGCAGTATTTT. Its translation: CCRNPLAGTSTDTQYF.

This clonotype was seen a handful of times. The chain links TRBV7-3 to TRBJ2-1; a possible D gene is TRBD1 (5 bases). With 6 bases removed from V and 6 bases from J, the gap between germline ends came to 18 bases. The CDR3 sequence is 15 residues long. Looked up from germline, CDR1 is SGHTA and CDR2 is FQGTGA. The CDR3 DNA follows: TGTGCCAGCAGTAAGAACAATGGGGCCGGCAATGAGCAGTTCTTC. Amino acids: CASSKNNGAGNEQFF.

The CDR3 bases are TGTGCCAGCAGACGGACAGGGACTTCCTACGAGCAGTACTTC. Its protein product is CASRRTGTSYEQYF. The rearrangement links TRBV6-6 to TRBJ2-7, with 8 bases aligning to TRBD1. Per the germline V gene, CDR1 is MNHNY and CDR2 is SVGAGI (reference sequence). The CDR3 loop spans 14 amino acids. V lost 6 bases to trimming and J lost 1 base; unmatched junction nucleotides: 5.

The chain couples TRBV5-1 to TRBJ2-1, with D maybe TRBD1 (5 bases). The CDR3 contains 15 residues. V lost 0 bases to trimming and J lost 2 bases, with 9 bases between them. CDR1 SGHRS and CDR2 YFSETQ come from the germline V gene. CDR3 residues: CASSLVGHTYNEQFF. CDR3 nucleotide sequence: TGCGCCAGCAGCTTGGTAGGACATACCTACAATGAGCAGTTCTTC.

This clonotype showed up just a few times. This chain uses TRBV20-1 with TRBJ1-1, with 8 nucleotides matching TRBD1. J lost 4 bases, V lost 7 bases, and 5 bases had no gene match. Germline CDR1 reads DFQATT; CDR2 reads SNEGSKA (reference sequence). There are 12 residues in the CDR3. The CDR3 protein is CSVPTGATEAFF. The CDR3 DNA sequence: TGCAGTGTTCCGACAGGGGCCACTGAAGCTTTCTTT.

The count of this clonotype is one. CDR3 region: CASSPDRPMNTEAFF. The CDR3 bases are TGTGCCAGCAGCCCGGACAGACCTATGAACACTGAAGCTTTCTTT. The V gene is TRBV6-2 or TRBV6-3, the J gene TRBJ1-1, with D possibly being TRBD1 (6 bases). The CDR3 is made up of 15 amino acids. The germline CDR1 and CDR2 sequences are MNHEY and SVGEGT. V lost 6 bases to trimming and J lost 0 bases, with 14 bases between them.

This clonotype was found a few times. The chain is built from TRBV5-1 and TRBJ1-1; unclear D gene. The CDR3 contains 13 residues. The ends were cut back, 8 bases at V and 0 bases at J, with 11 bases in the middle. Germline V gives CDR1 SGHRS, CDR2 YFSETQ. The CDR3 DNA is TGCGCCAGTCAGGACGGACTGAACACTGAAGCTTTCTTT. Translating gives CASQDGLNTEAFF.

This clonotype came up a few times. The chain couples TRBV20-1 to TRBJ2-1; possibly TRBD1 for D (5 bases). This CDR3 region has 15 residues. V gave up 2 bases and J gave up 1 base, with 12 bases separating them. CDR1 and CDR2 (germline): DFQATT, SNEGSKA (reference sequence). CDR3: CSARNRPGSYNEQFF. The CDR3 DNA sequence: TGCAGTGCTAGAAACAGGCCCGGTTCCTACAATGAGCAGTTCTTC.

This clonotype occurred a few times. The chain combines TRBV4-2 with TRBJ1-1; D is ambiguous. Germline V gene data show CDR1 as LGHNA and CDR2 as YNFKEQ. The CDR3 contains 13 residues. The V gene lost 5 bases and the J gene lost 9 bases, with 16 bases spanning the gap. CDR3 loop: CASSSVGEGKAFF. CDR3 DNA sequence: TGTGCCAGCAGCTCCGTCGGGGAGGGAAAAGCTTTCTTT.

This chain uses TRBV4-2 with TRBJ2-5; D might be TRBD1 (5 bases). V dropped 0 bases and J dropped 3 bases, with 11 bases sitting between them. CDR1 is LGHNA, CDR2 YNFKEQ, per germline. CDR3 length: 15 residues. CDR3: CASSQDHQGKETQYF. DNA of the CDR3: TGTGCCAGCAGCCAAGATCACCAGGGCAAAGAGACCCAGTACTTC.

The rearrangement joins TRBV11-2 to TRBJ2-1; 8 bases fit TRBD1. The CDR3 consists of 15 residues. The germline V gene encodes CDR1 SGHAT and CDR2 FQNNGV. Unmatched junction bases numbered 8, after V lost 3 bases and J lost 7 bases. The DNA for the CDR3 is TGTGCCAGCAGCTTGGGGGGACAGGCTAGAAATGAGCAGTTCTTC. Its translation: CASSLGGQARNEQFF.

This clonotype showed up just a few times. This sequence joins TRBV7-9 and TRBJ1-2; D call uncertain. Germline lookup yields CDR1 SEHNR and CDR2 FQNEAQ (reference sequence). The CDR3 is made up of 15 amino acids. V was shortened by 5 bases and J by 0 bases, with 13 bases between the two germline ends. CDR3 in amino acids: CASSVDLSSNYGYTF. CDR3 nucleotide sequence: TGTGCCAGCAGCGTAGACCTATCCTCTAACTATGGCTACACCTTC.

V usage is TRBV3-1 and J usage is TRBJ1-2, with 10 bases matching TRBD1. Germline CDR1 reads LGHDT; CDR2 reads YNNKEL (reference sequence). CDR3 size: 18 residues. V shed 0 bases, J shed 1 base, and the junction held 8 bases outside the gene matches. As DNA, the CDR3 is TGTGCCAGCAGCCAAGATGAGGGACAGGGGTTTCTTAACTATGGCTACACCTTC. Protein sequence: CASSQDEGQGFLNYGYTF. Full variable domain (outside the CDR3, taken from reference TRBV3-1 and TRBJ1-2): DTAVSQTPKYLVTQMGNDKSIKCEQNLGHDTMYWYKQDSKKFLKIMFSYNNKELIINETVPNRFSPKSPDKAHLNLHINSLELGDSAVYFCASSQDEGQGFLNYGYTFGSGTRLTVV.

This clonotype was found a few times. V is TRBV4-1 and J is TRBJ1-4, with D possibly being TRBD1 (5 bases). Trimming pared 4 bases from V and 4 bases from J, leaving 10 bases between. CDR3 length: 14 amino acids. CDR1 is MGHRA, CDR2 YSYEKL, per germline. The DNA of the CDR3 is TGCGCCAGCAGCCCGGGACCGAGTAATGAAAAACTGTTTTTT. This encodes CASSPGPSNEKLFF.

The CDR3 loop is CAIPSGHEQFF. The CDR3 DNA sequence: TGTGCCATCCCTTCCGGGCATGAGCAGTTCTTC. The V gene is TRBV27, the J gene TRBJ2-1; D is undetermined. Trimming stripped 10 bases from V and 8 bases from J, with 12 bases between. This CDR3 spans 11 amino acids. Looked up from germline, CDR1 is MNHEY and CDR2 is SMNVEV (reference sequence).

This clonotype occurred a few times. The genes are TRBV12-3 or TRBV12-4 and TRBJ1-1; tentative D call: TRBD1 (5 bases). The CDR3 covers 14 residues. Trimming removed 6 bases at V and 0 bases at J, with 11 bases between. CDR3 DNA: TGTGCCAGCAGACTGGGACGGCTGAACACTGAAGCTTTCTTT. This gives the protein CASRLGRLNTEAFF.

The V gene is TRBV29-1, the J gene TRBJ1-3; 9 positions agree with TRBD1. Losses at the gene ends were 4 bases for V and 2 bases for J; bases not matched to a gene: 3. The CDR3 is made up of 14 amino acids. Germline V gene data show CDR1 as SQVTM and CDR2 as ANQGSEA. In nucleotides, the CDR3 is TGCAGCGTTGCGGGACAGGGTGCTGGAAACACCATATATTTT. It is translated as CSVAGQGAGNTIYF.

This clonotype has a count of ten or more. The CDR3 coding sequence is TGTGCCAGCAGCGTAGCTCGACAGGGAGGGGGGGAGCAGTTCTTC. Amino acid sequence: CASSVARQGGGEQFF. This chain links TRBV9 with TRBJ2-1; possibly TRBD1 or TRBD2 for D (7 bases each). V lost 0 bases, J lost 10 bases, and 17 bases lay in between. CDR3 size: 15 residues. CDR1 is SGDLS and CDR2 is YYNGEE in the germline V gene.

V gene TRBV6-6 combines with J gene TRBJ1-1; perhaps TRBD1 as D (6 bases). V lost 8 bases and J lost 6, with 10 bases in between. This CDR3 has 11 residues. CDR1 MNHNY and CDR2 SVGAGI come from the germline V gene (reference sequence). The CDR3 reads CASEGGAEAFF. The CDR3 region has the DNA TGTGCCAGCGAGGGGGGCGCTGAAGCTTTCTTT.